The clone carrying this TCR beta chain was seen at least ten times. The data were taken from a study of T cells in Graves' hyperthyroidism and ophthalmopathy. The TCR beta CDR3 regions underwent amplification using RNA transcripts as the source. HTBI primers were the set used in a first-round RT-PCR of the TCR CDR3. MiXCR was run by TCRdb on the multiplex PCR reads, yielding one entry per CDR3 protein. In the table there are 400,000 or so distinct CDR3 sequences, over 12% of which are singletons. The CDR3 spans 15 residues. CDR1 SGHNT and CDR2 YENEEA come from the germline V gene. V was cut by 6 bases and J by 2 bases, with 16 bases left in between.

The rearrangement uses TRBV11-3 and TRBJ2-5, with a tentative D call TRBD2 (6 bases). The sequencing input was blood. This receptor was identified in a man aged 50 to 60 with Graves' ophthalmopathy. The CDR3, as DNA: TGTGCCAGCAGGTCCGCGGGATTGGGGCAAGAGACCCAGTACTTC. Protein: CASRSAGLGQETQYF.